This TCR beta chain comes out of a study of blood T cell repertoires in COVID-19. Study details: In each case, the material was cDNA or gDNA derived from T cells, B-cell-depleted T cells, or PBMCs.

In the source study's methods: Nucleated cell number was recorded as an estimate derived from reference gene primer amplification. Clones were sequenced by immunoSEQ multiplex PCR, and TCRdb holds only the in-frame ones, with some missing. Clone size and the V and J calls come from that table; the DNA yielded D and trimming. The repertoire holds 150,000 to 200,000 clones, with roughly 87% as singletons. J lost 5 bases, V lost 0 bases, and 8 bases had no gene match. Germline V gene lookup returns CDR1 SGHAT and CDR2 FQNNGV. The CDR3 contains 17 residues. The clonotype was recovered from a woman in her 70s with acute or convalescent COVID-19. This chain connects TRBV11-2 to TRBJ1-1; TRBD1 agrees at 11 bases. Sample: peripheral blood. CDR3 nucleotides: TGTGCCAGCAGCTTAGATCTAATCGGGACAGGGGGGACTGAAGCTTTCTTT. This translates into CASSLDLIGTGGTEAFF.